This TCR beta chain originates from a study of T cells in localized non-small cell lung cancer. Study-wide results and caveats: Uninvolved adjacent lung had the highest recorded T cell clonality, with tumor below it. Appearing in adjacent lung were a median about 50 of the top 100 tumor clones.

TCRdb's copy holds only in-frame clones and misses some; the assay was immunoSEQ multiplex PCR. The data contain approximately 63,000 clones, 70% to 90% of them singletons. CDR1 is SQVTM and CDR2 is ANQGSEA in the germline V gene. The V and J ends lost 4 bases and 8 bases, in that order; junction bases with no gene match: 2. The CDR3 is 11 residues long. As concerns this clone: The antigen is undetermined.

This sequence originates from a man aged 35-75 years with stage I squamous cell lung carcinoma. The source material was peripheral blood, sampled before any cancer treatment. The rearrangement uses TRBV29-1 and TRBJ2-4; TRBD2 matches at 7 bases. The CDR3 DNA follows: TGCAGCGTTGCGGGGGGAGACATTCAGTACTTC. Protein sequence: CSVAGGDIQYF. Supplemented by reference TRBV29-1 and TRBJ2-4, the full variable domain reads SAVISQKPSRDICQRGTSLTIQCQVDSQVTMMFWYRQQPGQSLTLIATANQGSEATYESGFVIDKFPISRPNLTFSTLTVSNMSPEDSSIYLCSVAGGDIQYFGAGTRLSVL.